A single sample is the source of the 27 T cell receptor beta chains below, sequenced in a study of blood T cell repertoires in COVID-19. Repertoires were generated with immunoSEQ multiplex PCR, while TCRdb's copy carries only in-frame clones and drops some. The sample comprises approximately 340,000 clones, about 89% of which are singletons, and roughly 0.86% rests with the top ten. Input material: PBMCs or T cells enriched from blood (not recorded which). The receptors derive from a woman aged 40 to 50 who had been exposed to COVID-19.

This sequence joins TRBV19 and TRBJ2-7, with a tentative D call TRBD2 (6 bases). The CDR3 covers 15 residues. The V end was cut by 4 bases, the J end by 2 bases, with 15 bases between. The germline CDR1 and CDR2 sequences are LNHDA and SQIVND (reference sequence). In nucleotides, the CDR3 is TGTGCCAGTAGTACCCAAGGGAGGAGCACCTACGAGCAGTACTTC. As protein: CASSTQGRSTYEQYF.

The chain links TRBV29-1 to TRBJ2-7; TRBD1 agrees at 12 bases. CDR1 and CDR2 (germline): SQVTM, ANQGSEA. The CDR3 has 16 residues. Trimming at V came to 1 base and at J to 6 bases, leaving 10 bases not matched to a gene. CDR3 region: CSVEGITGQGAIEQYF. CDR3 bases: TGCAGCGTTGAAGGAATTACGGGACAGGGGGCTATCGAGCAGTACTTC.

The CDR3 here is CATAGWQAGAFSYNEQFF. The CDR3, as DNA: TGTGCCACCGCGGGGTGGCAAGCGGGAGCATTCTCCTACAATGAGCAGTTCTTC. The V call is TRBV24-1, the J call TRBJ2-1; 8 bases are shared with TRBD2. The ends lost 9 bases at V and 0 bases at J; junction bases unmatched: 15. CDR1 and CDR2 from the germline V gene are KGHDR and SFDVKD. The CDR3 is made up of 18 amino acids.

The chain employs TRBV19 and TRBJ1-3; D gene uncertain. The germline gives CDR1 LNHDA, CDR2 SQIVND (reference sequence). This CDR3 has 13 amino acids. Trimming removed 9 bases from V and 0 bases from J, with 9 bases in between. The CDR3 region is CASLLSSGNTIYF. Here the CDR3 DNA reads TGTGCCAGCTTACTGAGCTCTGGAAACACCATATATTTT.

The chain employs TRBV7-2 and TRBJ1-5; D is unresolved. Germline CDR1 is SGHTA and CDR2 is FQGNSA. The CDR3 has 16 residues. Between the trimmed V and J ends, which lost 1 base and 2 bases, there was a span of 12 bases. As DNA, the CDR3 is TGTGCCAGCAGCTTAGGGGCGCCCGGTGGCAATCAGCCCCAGCATTTT. It specifies CASSLGAPGGNQPQHF.

This clone turned up a few times. CDR3 DNA: TGTGCCTGGAGTCCCCCCGGGACAGGGAGACCCCTGGGCTACACCTTC. It encodes CAWSPPGTGRPLGYTF. The J gene is TRBJ1-2, the V gene TRBV30, with 9 nucleotides matching TRBD1. The CDR3 is 16 amino acids. CDR1 is GTSNPN, CDR2 SVGIG, per germline (reference sequence). J lost 8 bases, V lost 2 bases, and 15 bases had no gene match.

The chain links TRBV6-6 to TRBJ1-1; TRBD1 matches 8 bases. CDR3 size: 15 residues. J gave up 2 bases and V 5 bases, and 7 bases lay outside the gene matches. Germline V gives CDR1 MNHNY, CDR2 SVGAGI (reference sequence). CDR3 nucleotide sequence: TGTGCCAGCAGTCGGAAGACAGGGGATAACACTGAAGCTTTCTTT. Amino acid sequence: CASSRKTGDNTEAFF.

The V call is TRBV18, the J call TRBJ2-3, with 9 bases matching TRBD2. The germline CDR1 and CDR2 sequences are KGHSH and LQKENI. J gave up 4 bases and V 0 bases, and 2 bases lay outside the gene matches. The CDR3 runs 15 residues. The CDR3 protein is CASSPPRGGSDTQYF. The CDR3 bases are TGTGCCAGCTCACCACCGCGGGGGGGCTCAGATACGCAGTATTTT.

The CDR3 spells CASSKRTSGTRTDTQYF. CDR3 sequence (DNA): TGTGCCAGCAGCAAAAGGACTAGCGGGACACGCACAGATACGCAGTATTTT. The rearrangement links TRBV21-1 to TRBJ2-3; the table's D gene call, TRBD2, was not cross checked with the DNA. TRBV21-1 is a known pseudogene. The CDR3 length is 17 residues.

The rearrangement uses TRBV15 and TRBJ1-1; no definite D call. The CDR3 sequence is 12 residues long. The ends were cut back, 3 bases at V and 7 bases at J, with 9 bases in the middle. Germline V lookup: CDR1 LNHNV, CDR2 YYDKDF (reference sequence). The CDR3 coding sequence is TGTGCCACCAGCAGCAGGAAAGGTGAAGCTTTCTTT. Translation: CATSSRKGEAFF.

The genes are TRBV27 and TRBJ1-5, with 10 bases matching TRBD1. The germline CDR1 and CDR2 sequences are MNHEY and SMNVEV (reference sequence). The CDR3 contains 17 residues. Losses at the gene ends were 5 bases for V and 4 bases for J; bases not matched to a gene: 11. The CDR3 here is CASSARTGGSSNQPQHF. The CDR3 DNA reads TGTGCCAGCAGTGCACGGACAGGGGGTTCCTCAAATCAGCCCCAGCATTTT.

The chain is built from TRBV7-2 and TRBJ2-2; weak D call: TRBD1 (5 bases). With 3 bases removed from V and 5 bases from J, the gap between germline ends came to 10 bases. This CDR3 has 14 amino acids. CDR1 and CDR2 from the germline V gene are SGHTA and FQGNSA. The CDR3 DNA is TGTGCCAGCAGCTTTCTCCAGGGTACCGGGGAGCTGTTTTTT. Protein sequence: CASSFLQGTGELFF.

The chain links TRBV7-9 to TRBJ2-7; tentatively, D is TRBD1 (5 bases). V lost 5 bases, J lost 3 bases, and 8 bases lay in between. Looked up from germline, CDR1 is SEHNR and CDR2 is FQNEAQ (reference sequence). The CDR3 runs to 12 residues. The CDR3 loop is CASSTDSYEQYF. In DNA, the CDR3 is TGTGCCAGCAGCACTGACAGCTACGAGCAGTACTTC.

CDR3 in DNA: TGTGCCAGCAGCACAATCGGGAACACCATATATTTT. It encodes CASSTIGNTIYF. This chain joins TRBV7-2 and TRBJ1-3; D gene ambiguous. The length of the CDR3 is 12 residues. Germline lookup yields CDR1 SGHTA and CDR2 FQGNSA. Trimming cost V 5 bases and J 7 bases, with 9 bases left between them.

Comments on this clone: At the DNA level, this CDR3 is encoded by other sequences in the same sample as well. The V and J genes are TRBV18 and TRBJ1-6; 7 positions agree with TRBD1. V lost 4 bases, J lost 7 bases, and 4 bases stayed unmatched. Looked up from germline, CDR1 is KGHSH and CDR2 is LQKENI. The CDR3 contains 14 residues. Here the CDR3 DNA reads TGTGCCAGCTCACGGGACAGAGCGAATTCACCCCTCCACTTT. This encodes CASSRDRANSPLHF.

The rearrangement links TRBV6-1 to TRBJ1-6; D gene unclear. Germline CDR1 MNHNS, CDR2 SASEGT. Deletions cut 4 bases from V and 3 bases from J, with 13 bases between. The CDR3 spans 16 residues. CDR3 nucleotide sequence: TGTGCCAGCAGTGCGGAGACGGAACGCTATAATTCACCCCTCCACTTT. Translated: CASSAETERYNSPLHF.

The gene calls are TRBV6-5 and TRBJ2-5, with 7 bases that match TRBD2. The germline V gene has CDR1 MNHEY and CDR2 SVGAGI. The V segment lost 5 bases and the J segment 13 bases; nucleotides outside the gene matches: 19. CDR3 size: 15 residues. The CDR3 nucleotides read TGTGCCAGCAGTCCACGGGTACTAGCGCAGGGCTACCTGTACTTC. It yields the protein CASSPRVLAQGYLYF.

V and J are TRBV9 and TRBJ2-1; no firm D call. The length of the CDR3 is 17 residues. The V end lost 0 bases, the J end lost 2 bases, and 15 bases lay between the germline ends. CDR1 is SGDLS, CDR2 YYNGEE, per germline. Here the CDR3 reads CASSVEARPTTYNEQFF. CDR3 sequence (DNA): TGTGCCAGCAGCGTAGAAGCAAGACCCACTACCTACAATGAGCAGTTCTTC.

The rearrangement links TRBV25-1 to TRBJ2-3; unclear D gene. The CDR3 runs 11 residues. Germline CDR1 and CDR2: MGHDK and SYGVNS. Trimming took off 5 bases at V and 7 bases at J, with 7 bases between the two ends. Here the CDR3 DNA reads TGTGCCAGCAGTACTTCCCATACGCAGTATTTT. Protein product: CASSTSHTQYF.

J is TRBJ1-4 and V is TRBV3-1 (or the pseudogene TRBV3-2); 8 bases are shared with TRBD1. Germline V gives CDR1 LGHDT, CDR2 YNNKEL (reference sequence). V dropped 4 bases and J dropped 4; count of bases not matched to a gene: 11. The CDR3 has 17 residues. The CDR3 nucleotides are TGTGCCAGCAGCCCCTGGACAGGGTTGGATGGTAATGAAAAACTGTTTTTT. Translating gives CASSPWTGLDGNEKLFF.

The V gene is TRBV2, the J gene TRBJ2-7; 7 positions agree with TRBD1. V was pared by 3 bases and J by 4 bases, with 3 bases of the junction left unmatched. CDR1 is SNHLY and CDR2 is FYNNEI in the germline V gene. CDR3 length: 13 amino acids. CDR3 coding DNA: TGTGCCAGCAGTGATAGGGGACAGTACGAGCAGTACTTC. This sequence encodes CASSDRGQYEQYF.

Turning to this clone: Other DNA sequences of this sample code for an identical CDR3. V usage is TRBV3-1 (or the pseudogene TRBV3-2) and J usage is TRBJ2-7, with D tentatively TRBD1 (5 bases). Germline CDR1 LGHDT, CDR2 YNNKEL (reference sequence). The CDR3 runs to 13 residues. V was pared by 0 bases and J by 7 bases, with 10 bases between. CDR3 bases: TGTGCCAGCAGCCAAGACAGGGCCGGAGAGCAGTACTTC. Protein sequence: CASSQDRAGEQYF.

The chain joins TRBV7-2 to TRBJ1-1; D remains ambiguous. This CDR3 contains 14 residues. With 3 bases removed from V and 2 bases from J, the gap between germline ends came to 10 bases. CDR1 and CDR2 from the germline V gene are SGHTA and FQGNSA. CDR3 in DNA: TGTGCCAGCAGCTTGCGGACTGTTAACACTGAAGCTTTCTTT. This sequence encodes CASSLRTVNTEAFF. Drawing the rest from reference TRBV7-2 and TRBJ1-1, the complete variable domain is GAGVSQSPSNKVTEKGKDVELRCDPISGHTALYWYRQSLGQGLEFLIYFQGNSAPDKSGLPSDRFSAERTGGSVSTLTIQRTQQEDSAVYLCASSLRTVNTEAFFGQGTRLTVV.

The rearrangement joins TRBV5-1 to TRBJ1-5, with D unclear. This CDR3 spans 15 amino acids. V lost 1 base and J 4 bases, leaving 12 bases between the germline ends. Germline CDR1 is SGHRS and CDR2 is YFSETQ. CDR3 residues: CASSLTGSFNQPQHF. CDR3 nucleotides: TGCGCCAGCAGCTTGACCGGGTCGTTTAATCAGCCCCAGCATTTT.

This rearrangement joins TRBV6-5 to TRBJ1-2; 7 bases match TRBD1. Germline V gives CDR1 MNHEY, CDR2 SVGAGI. The V segment lost 5 bases and the J segment 7 bases; nucleotides outside the gene matches: 7. The CDR3 is made up of 13 amino acids. CDR3 loop: CASSRDSKGGYTF. CDR3 DNA: TGTGCCAGCAGTAGGGACAGTAAAGGTGGCTACACCTTC.

The J gene is TRBJ1-2, the V gene TRBV2; the D gene is possibly TRBD1 (6 bases). Trimming left V 1 base short and J 4 bases short, with 10 bases between. CDR3 length equals 14 residues. In germline, CDR1 is SNHLY, CDR2 FYNNEI. This CDR3 reads CASSEEGVSYGYTF. CDR3 DNA: TGTGCCAGCAGTGAAGAGGGGGTTAGCTATGGCTACACCTTC.

The rearrangement joins TRBV29-1 to TRBJ1-2; D possibly corresponds to TRBD1 (6 bases). Germline CDR1 SQVTM, CDR2 ANQGSEA. The CDR3 loop spans 13 amino acids. The V gene lost 4 bases and the J gene lost 7 bases, with 16 bases spanning the gap. DNA for the CDR3: TGCAGCGTTGCCGGCAGGGGATTGGGTGGCTACACCTTC. It translates to CSVAGRGLGGYTF. Supplemented by reference TRBV29-1 and TRBJ1-2, the full variable domain reads SAVISQKPSRDICQRGTSLTIQCQVDSQVTMMFWYRQQPGQSLTLIATANQGSEATYESGFVIDKFPISRPNLTFSTLTVSNMSPEDSSIYLCSVAGRGLGGYTFGSGTRLTVV.